The T cell receptor beta chain under discussion was sequenced for a study of blood T cell repertoires in COVID-19. The wider study: There were acute and convalescent COVID-19 samples, and they came from the United States, Italy and Spain.

Data came from immunoSEQ multiplex PCR; TCRdb stores just in-frame clones and leaves some out. This table holds hundreds of thousands of clones, approximately 84% found once. The CDR3 is 17 residues long. Germline V lookup: CDR1 MNHNS, CDR2 SASEGT. V was shortened by 2 bases and J by 3 bases, with 14 bases between the two germline ends. Sequenced: peripheral blood. This receptor was identified in a man in his forties or fifties with acute or convalescent COVID-19. The chain carries TRBV6-1 and TRBJ1-6; TRBD1 might be the D (6 bases). The CDR3 spells CASSETGFGLYNSPLHF. In DNA, the CDR3 is TGTGCCAGCAGTGAAACAGGGTTCGGCCTCTATAATTCACCCCTCCACTTT.